The entry below gives a single TCR beta chain sequence along with its context. Its cognate antigen is unknown. This CDR3 is 16 amino acids long. The V gene lost 0 bases and the J gene lost 4 bases, with 13 bases spanning the gap. Germline-derived CDR1 and CDR2 are LGHNA and YSLEER. This sample is part of a study of vaccination effects on CD4 cells after COVID-19. Across the whole study: Pre-vaccine samples were drawn 16 days and one week before the first dose.

The data were produced by immunoSEQ multiplex PCR, yet TCRdb's version contains in-frame clones alone and is incomplete. The table lists approximately 50,000 clones, roughly three quarters of them singletons, with approximately 12% in the top ten. After roughly eleven days in culture, the CD4+ T cells were isolated. Fresh IL-2-containing medium replaced half the medium on days 3 and 7. Sequencing was performed on CD4+ T cells from PBMCs cultured without peptide, taken before COVID-19 vaccination. The TCR originated in a human donor who had a prior SARS-CoV-2 infection. This chain uses TRBV4-3 with TRBJ2-1; TRBD2 is a possible D gene (5 bases). The DNA of the CDR3 is TGCGCCAGCAGCCAAGATCAAGGCGGGCATTACAATGAGCAGTTCTTC. It yields the protein CASSQDQGGHYNEQFF.